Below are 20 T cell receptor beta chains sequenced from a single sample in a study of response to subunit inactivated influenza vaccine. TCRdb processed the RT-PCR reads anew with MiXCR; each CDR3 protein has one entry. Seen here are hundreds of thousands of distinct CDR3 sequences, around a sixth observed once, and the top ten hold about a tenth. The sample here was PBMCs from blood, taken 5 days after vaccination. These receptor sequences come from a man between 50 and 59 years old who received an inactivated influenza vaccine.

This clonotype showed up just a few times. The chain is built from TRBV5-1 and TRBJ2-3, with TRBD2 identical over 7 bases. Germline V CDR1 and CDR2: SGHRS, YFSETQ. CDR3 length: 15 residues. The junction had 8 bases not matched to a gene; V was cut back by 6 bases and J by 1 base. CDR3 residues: CASKAGRVGTDTQYF. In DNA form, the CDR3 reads TGCGCCAGCAAAGCGGGGAGGGTTGGCACAGATACGCAGTATTTT. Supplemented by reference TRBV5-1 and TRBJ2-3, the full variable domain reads KAGVTQTPRYLIKTRGQQVTLSCSPISGHRSVSWYQQTPGQGLQFLFEYFSETQRNKGNFPGRFSGRQFSNSRSEMNVSTLELGDSALYLCASKAGRVGTDTQYFGPGTRLTVL.

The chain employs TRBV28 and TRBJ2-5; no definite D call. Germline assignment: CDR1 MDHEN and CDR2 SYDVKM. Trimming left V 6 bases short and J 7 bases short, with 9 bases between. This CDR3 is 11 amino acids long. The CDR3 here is CASRVESTQYF. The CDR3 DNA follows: TGTGCCAGCAGGGTGGAGTCGACCCAGTACTTC.

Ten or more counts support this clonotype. The chain's CDR3 is CAISLGRTSHLSNTEAFF. The CDR3 DNA reads as TGTGCCATCAGCCTTGGGAGGACCTCCCACCTATCTAACACTGAAGCTTTCTTT. The genes are TRBV10-3 and TRBJ1-1; D gene unclear. The germline V and J ends were trimmed by 6 bases and 2 bases, with 25 bases remaining between them. CDR1 is ENHRY, CDR2 SYGVKD, per germline. CDR3 length: 18 amino acids.

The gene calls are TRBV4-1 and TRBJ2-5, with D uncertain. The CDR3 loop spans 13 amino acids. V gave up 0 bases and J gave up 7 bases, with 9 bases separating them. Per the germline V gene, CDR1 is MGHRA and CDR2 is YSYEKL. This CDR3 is CASSQEPMRTQYF. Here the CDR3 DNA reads TGCGCCAGCAGCCAAGAACCTATGAGGACCCAGTACTTC.

CDR3 DNA sequence: TGCAGCGTTGTACCCAGAGCCAAAAACATTCAGTACTTC. Its translation is CSVVPRAKNIQYF. The chain couples TRBV29-1 to TRBJ2-4; no reliable D call. Trimming removed 4 bases at V and 0 bases at J, with 7 bases between. This CDR3 has 13 amino acids. Looked up from germline, CDR1 is SQVTM and CDR2 is ANQGSEA.

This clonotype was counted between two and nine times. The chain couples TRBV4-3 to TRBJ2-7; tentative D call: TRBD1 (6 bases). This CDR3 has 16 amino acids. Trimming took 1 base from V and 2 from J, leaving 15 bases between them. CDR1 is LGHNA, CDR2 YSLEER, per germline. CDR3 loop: CASSQAWTVGPYEQYF. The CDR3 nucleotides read TGCGCCAGCAGCCAAGCATGGACAGTGGGACCCTACGAGCAGTACTTC.

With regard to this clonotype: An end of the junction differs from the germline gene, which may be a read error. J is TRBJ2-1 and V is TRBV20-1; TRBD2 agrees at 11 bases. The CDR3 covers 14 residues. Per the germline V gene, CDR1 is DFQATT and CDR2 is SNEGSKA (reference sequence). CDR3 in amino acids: CSARGSGGASLQSF. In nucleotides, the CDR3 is TGCAGTGCTAGGGGTAGCGGGGGGGCTTCTTTGCAGTCCTTC.

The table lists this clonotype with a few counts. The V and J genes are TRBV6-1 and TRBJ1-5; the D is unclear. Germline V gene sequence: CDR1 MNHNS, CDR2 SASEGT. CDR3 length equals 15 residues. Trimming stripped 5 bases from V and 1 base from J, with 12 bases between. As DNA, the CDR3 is TGTGCCAGCAGTCGATCGTTTGGGAGCAATCAGCCCCAGCATTTT. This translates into CASSRSFGSNQPQHF.

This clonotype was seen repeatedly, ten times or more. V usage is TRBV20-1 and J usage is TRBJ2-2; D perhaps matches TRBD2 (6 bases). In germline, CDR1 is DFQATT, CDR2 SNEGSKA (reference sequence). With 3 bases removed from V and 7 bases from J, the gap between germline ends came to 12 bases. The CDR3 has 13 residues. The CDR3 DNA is TGCAGTGCTAGTGTTTCCGGGGGCGGGGAGCTGTTTTTT. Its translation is CSASVSGGGELFF.

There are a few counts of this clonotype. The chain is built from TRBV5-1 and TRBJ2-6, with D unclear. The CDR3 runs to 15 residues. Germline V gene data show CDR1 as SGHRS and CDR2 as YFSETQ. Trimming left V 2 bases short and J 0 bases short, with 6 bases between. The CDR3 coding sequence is TGCGCCAGCAGCTTAAAGGTCTCTGGGGCCAACGTCCTGACTTTC. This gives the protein CASSLKVSGANVLTF. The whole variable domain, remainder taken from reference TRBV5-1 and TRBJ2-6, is KAGVTQTPRYLIKTRGQQVTLSCSPISGHRSVSWYQQTPGQGLQFLFEYFSETQRNKGNFPGRFSGRQFSNSRSEMNVSTLELGDSALYLCASSLKVSGANVLTFGAGSRLTVL.

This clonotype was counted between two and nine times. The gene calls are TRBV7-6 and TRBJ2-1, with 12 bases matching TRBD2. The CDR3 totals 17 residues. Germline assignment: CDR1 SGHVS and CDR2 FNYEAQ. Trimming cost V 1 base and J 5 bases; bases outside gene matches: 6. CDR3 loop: CASSLVASGRVHNEQFF. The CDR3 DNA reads TGTGCCAGCAGCTTAGTAGCTAGCGGGAGGGTCCACAATGAGCAGTTCTTC. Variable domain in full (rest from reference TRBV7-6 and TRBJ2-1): GAGVSQSPRYKVTKRGQDVALRCDPISGHVSLYWYRQALGQGPEFLTYFNYEAQQDKSGLPNDRFSAERPEGSISTLTIQRTEQRDSAMYRCASSLVASGRVHNEQFFGPGTRLTVL.

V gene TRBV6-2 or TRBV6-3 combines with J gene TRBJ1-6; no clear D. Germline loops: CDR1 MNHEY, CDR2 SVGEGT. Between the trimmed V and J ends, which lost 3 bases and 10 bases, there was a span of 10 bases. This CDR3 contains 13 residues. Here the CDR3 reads CASSYGLGSPLHF. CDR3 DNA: TGTGCCAGCAGTTATGGGCTCGGGTCACCCCTCCACTTT.

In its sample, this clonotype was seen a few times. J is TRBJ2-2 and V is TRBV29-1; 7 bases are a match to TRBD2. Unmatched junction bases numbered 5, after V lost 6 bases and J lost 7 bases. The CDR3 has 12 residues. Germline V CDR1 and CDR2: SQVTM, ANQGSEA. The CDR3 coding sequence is TGCAGCGTAGGGAGGGAAGTCGGGGAGCTGTTTTTT. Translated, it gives CSVGREVGELFF.

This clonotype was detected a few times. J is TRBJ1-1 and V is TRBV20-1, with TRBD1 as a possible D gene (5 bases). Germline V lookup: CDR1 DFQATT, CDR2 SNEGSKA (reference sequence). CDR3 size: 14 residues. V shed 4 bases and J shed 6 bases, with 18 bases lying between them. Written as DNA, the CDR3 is TGCAGTGCTAAATCCTACGAATGGGGCGCTGAAGCTTTCTTT. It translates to CSAKSYEWGAEAFF.

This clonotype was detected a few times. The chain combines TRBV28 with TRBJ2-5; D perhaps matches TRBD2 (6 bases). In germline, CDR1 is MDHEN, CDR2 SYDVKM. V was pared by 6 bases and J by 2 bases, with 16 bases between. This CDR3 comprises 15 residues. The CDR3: CASSRITRGQETQYF. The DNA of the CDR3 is TGTGCCAGCAGCCGTATAACACGGGGGCAAGAGACCCAGTACTTC.

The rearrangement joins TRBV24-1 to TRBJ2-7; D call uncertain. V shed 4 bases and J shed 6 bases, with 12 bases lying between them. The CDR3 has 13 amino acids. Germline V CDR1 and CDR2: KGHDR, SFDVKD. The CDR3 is CATSDPNGFEQYF. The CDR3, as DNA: TGTGCCACCAGTGACCCCAACGGGTTCGAGCAGTACTTC.

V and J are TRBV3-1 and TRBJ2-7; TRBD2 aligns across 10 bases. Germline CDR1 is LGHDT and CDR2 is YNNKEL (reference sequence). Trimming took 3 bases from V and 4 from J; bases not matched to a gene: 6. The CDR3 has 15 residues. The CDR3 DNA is TGTGCCAGCAGCCAGGCTAGCGGGAGTTTATACGAGCAGTACTTC. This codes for CASSQASGSLYEQYF.

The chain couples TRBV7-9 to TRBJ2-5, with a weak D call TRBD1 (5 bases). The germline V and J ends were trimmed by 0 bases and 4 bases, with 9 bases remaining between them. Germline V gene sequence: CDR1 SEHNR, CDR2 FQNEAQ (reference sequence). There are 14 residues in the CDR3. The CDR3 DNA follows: TGTGCCAGCAGCTTAGCCTCAGGGATAGAGACCCAGTACTTC. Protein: CASSLASGIETQYF.

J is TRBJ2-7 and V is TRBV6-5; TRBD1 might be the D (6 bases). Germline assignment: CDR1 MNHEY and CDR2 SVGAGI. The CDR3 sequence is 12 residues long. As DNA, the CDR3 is TGTGCGGGAGACAAAGGGACAACAAAGCAGTACTTC. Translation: CAGDKGTTKQYF.

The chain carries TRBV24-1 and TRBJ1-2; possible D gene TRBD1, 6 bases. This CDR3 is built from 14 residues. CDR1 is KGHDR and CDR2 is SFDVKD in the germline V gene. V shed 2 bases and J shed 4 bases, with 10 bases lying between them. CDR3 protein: CATSDSGGPYGYTF. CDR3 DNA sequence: TGTGCCACCAGTGATTCCGGGGGGCCCTATGGCTACACCTTC.